Each of the 15 T cell receptor beta chains below was sequenced from the same sample in a study of cytotoxic CD8 clonotypes in ibrutinib-treated CLL. Sequencing was performed with immunoSEQ multiplex PCR; in TCRdb, only in-frame clones are kept and a portion is missing. The sample includes about 49,000 clones, 45% to 55% seen only once; the top ten take approximately 29%. This material consisted of PBMCs, taken after 12 months of ibrutinib treatment. The receptors shown here come from a human donor with chronic lymphocytic leukemia.

This clone was seen a few times. The chain employs TRBV25-1 and TRBJ2-5, with 9 positions matching TRBD2. CDR3 length equals 17 residues. V lost 7 bases and J lost 2; bases outside the gene matches: 14. CDR1 and CDR2 (germline): MGHDK, SYGVNS. The CDR3 region is CASILPPGLAVQETQYF. Here the CDR3 DNA reads TGTGCCAGCATTCTACCTCCGGGACTAGCAGTTCAAGAGACCCAGTACTTC.

The gene calls are TRBV7-9 and TRBJ2-1; weak D call: TRBD2 (5 bases). Germline-derived CDR1 and CDR2 are SEHNR and FQNEAQ (reference sequence). The CDR3 has 13 amino acids. V lost 6 bases, J lost 6 bases, and 12 bases lay in between. CDR3 coding DNA: TGTGCCAGCAGAGGAGGCTTCCTCAATGAGCAGTTCTTC. Its protein product is CASRGGFLNEQFF. Full variable domain (missing parts from reference TRBV7-9 and TRBJ2-1): DTGVSQNPRHKITKRGQNVTFRCDPISEHNRLYWYRQTLGQGPEFLTYFQNEAQLEKSRLLSDRFSAERPKGSFSTLEIQRTEQGDSAMYLCASRGGFLNEQFFGPGTRLTVL.

This chain links TRBV5-1 with TRBJ2-1; 7 positions agree with TRBD2. V shed 1 base, J shed 4 bases, and the junction held 5 bases outside the gene matches. CDR1 is SGHRS and CDR2 is YFSETQ in the germline V gene. The CDR3 spans 15 residues. CDR3 loop: CASSLRLAAYNEQFF. CDR3 in DNA: TGCGCCAGCAGCTTGCGCCTAGCGGCTTACAATGAGCAGTTCTTC.

This sequence joins TRBV29-1 and TRBJ1-3, with 7 bases lining up with TRBD1. The CDR3 has 14 amino acids. Trimming removed 6 bases from V and 0 bases from J; junction bases left unmatched: 5. Germline-derived CDR1 and CDR2 are SQVTM and ANQGSEA. The CDR3, as DNA: TGCAGCGTCTTACAGGGGTCCTCTGGAAACACCATATATTTT. Encoded protein: CSVLQGSSGNTIYF. Together with reference TRBV29-1 and TRBJ1-3, the CDR3 gives the full variable domain: SAVISQKPSRDICQRGTSLTIQCQVDSQVTMMFWYRQQPGQSLTLIATANQGSEATYESGFVIDKFPISRPNLTFSTLTVSNMSPEDSSIYLCSVLQGSSGNTIYFGEGSWLTVV.

This clone was counted between two and nine times. V and J are TRBV28 and TRBJ1-5; D remains ambiguous. The CDR3 is made up of 13 amino acids. Trimming removed 6 bases from V and 3 bases from J, with 9 bases in between. From germline, CDR1 is MDHEN and CDR2 SYDVKM. The CDR3 DNA reads as TGTGCCAGCAGCTCCGGGTACAATCAGCCCCAGCATTTT. Amino acid sequence: CASSSGYNQPQHF.

This chain connects TRBV11-1 to TRBJ2-2, with 9 bases that match TRBD1. Germline V gives CDR1 SGHAT, CDR2 FQDESV (reference sequence). The length of the CDR3 is 16 residues. V was pared by 4 bases and J by 7 bases, with 10 bases of the junction left unmatched. CDR3 in amino acids: CASSSPGQGSGGELFF. CDR3 nucleotides: TGTGCCAGCAGCTCCCCCGGACAGGGGTCCGGCGGGGAGCTGTTTTTT.

This clone was counted a few times. The CDR3 nucleotides are TGTGCCAGCAGCTCGGAGGGCCGTGAGCAGTTCTTC. Protein product: CASSSEGREQFF. The J gene is TRBJ2-1, the V gene TRBV27; D may be TRBD2 (6 bases). The CDR3 sequence is 12 residues long. Germline lookup yields CDR1 MNHEY and CDR2 SMNVEV (reference sequence). V was cut by 6 bases and J by 9 bases, with 12 bases left in between.

This chain links TRBV7-6 with TRBJ2-7; the match to TRBD2 covers 7 bases. Germline V gene lookup returns CDR1 SGHVS and CDR2 FNYEAQ. The CDR3 runs to 13 residues. V gave up 5 bases and J gave up 6 bases; unmatched junction bases: 7. The CDR3 loop is CASSARTRSEQYF. CDR3 in DNA: TGTGCCAGCAGCGCCAGGACTAGAAGCGAGCAGTACTTC.

The DNA for the CDR3 is TGTGCCAGCAAGGCGACACTAGCGGGAGATGAGCAGTTCTTC. Translation gives CASKATLAGDEQFF. The chain combines TRBV28 with TRBJ2-1; 11 bases align to TRBD2. This CDR3 has 14 amino acids. Losses at the gene ends were 7 bases for V and 8 bases for J; bases not matched to a gene: 7. Germline V gives CDR1 MDHEN, CDR2 SYDVKM.

The chain recombines TRBV5-6 with TRBJ2-5, with 7 nucleotides matching TRBD2. The J segment lost 4 bases and the V segment lost 2 bases, leaving 5 bases of the junction unmatched. The CDR3 loop spans 14 amino acids. CDR1 and CDR2 (germline): SGHDT, YYEEEE. In DNA form, the CDR3 reads TGTGCCAGCAGCTTAATAGCGGGCGGAGAGACCCAGTACTTC. Translating it yields CASSLIAGGETQYF.

This clone turned up a few times. The chain carries TRBV25-1 and TRBJ1-1; tentative D call: TRBD1 (5 bases). The CDR3 totals 13 residues. V shed 2 bases and J shed 4 bases, with 8 bases lying between them. The germline CDR1 and CDR2 sequences are MGHDK and SYGVNS. The CDR3 loop reads CASSEQGSTEAFF. In nucleotides, the CDR3 is TGTGCCAGCAGTGAACAGGGAAGCACTGAAGCTTTCTTT.

This clone was recorded many times. V usage is TRBV27 and J usage is TRBJ1-2; possible D gene TRBD1, 6 bases. Germline lookup yields CDR1 MNHEY and CDR2 SMNVEV (reference sequence). The CDR3 is 14 residues long. Trimming left V 6 bases short and J 6 bases short, with 17 bases between. The CDR3 reads CASRPGGRGNGYTF. The CDR3 DNA follows: TGTGCCAGCAGGCCCGGGGGGCGCGGAAATGGCTACACCTTC.

The rearrangement joins TRBV7-9 to TRBJ2-2; 8 bases are a match to TRBD1. Germline-derived CDR1 and CDR2 are SEHNR and FQNEAQ (reference sequence). The junction had 10 bases not matched to a gene; V was cut back by 5 bases and J by 5 bases. CDR3 size: 16 residues. CDR3 amino acids: CASSVGTGLRTGELFF. Here the CDR3 DNA reads TGTGCCAGCAGCGTAGGGACAGGACTACGAACCGGGGAGCTGTTTTTT.

In nucleotides, the CDR3 is TGTGCCACCAGCAGCAGGACAGGGGAAGGGGAAAAACTGTTTTTT. As protein: CATSSRTGEGEKLFF. The chain couples TRBV15 to TRBJ1-4; TRBD1 aligns across 9 bases. Trimming took 3 bases from V and 8 from J; bases not matched to a gene: 7. The CDR3 is made up of 15 amino acids. CDR1 and CDR2 (germline): LNHNV, YYDKDF (reference sequence).

The rearrangement joins TRBV5-4 to TRBJ1-1; 8 nucleotides line up with TRBD1. The CDR3 loop spans 14 amino acids. The germline gives CDR1 SGHNT, CDR2 YYREEE (reference sequence). V lost 5 bases, J lost 5 bases, and 8 bases stayed unmatched. Here the CDR3 reads CASRTDRAVTEAFF. The CDR3 bases are TGTGCCAGCAGAACGGACAGGGCAGTAACTGAAGCTTTCTTT.